This T cell receptor (beta chain) emerged from a study of Graves' ophthalmopathy and Graves' hyperthyroidism. Transcripts of RNA were the source for amplifying TCR beta CDR3 regions. Scientists carried out first-round RT-PCR using HTBI primers and then a second-round multiplex PCR. TCRdb independently ran MiXCR on the multiplex PCR reads; one entry per CDR3 protein. The repertoire holds more than 550,000 distinct CDR3 sequences, with over 40% as singletons. Study results and caveats: With approximately 88% sensitivity and approximately 80% specificity, a 13-signature model separated ophthalmopathy from stable hyperthyroidism.

Many counts were recorded for this clonotype. The antigen remains undetermined. With a duration under 3 months, ophthalmopathy in the donors showed moderate-to-severe activity, CAS ≥3 and NOSPECS ≥4. The clonotype comes from an adult man with Graves' ophthalmopathy. The sequencing sample was made of peripheral blood.

The CDR3 bases are TGCGCCAGCAGCTTGGAGGTGTCAGGCTCTGGAAACACCATATATTTT. Encoded protein: CASSLEVSGSGNTIYF. The V gene is TRBV5-1, the J gene TRBJ1-3; D is uncertain. Per germline, CDR1 SGHRS and CDR2 YFSETQ. The CDR3 extends over 16 amino acids. Between the trimmed V and J ends, which lost 0 bases and 0 bases, there was a span of 10 bases. The full variable domain, completed using reference TRBV5-1 and TRBJ1-3, is KAGVTQTPRYLIKTRGQQVTLSCSPISGHRSVSWYQQTPGQGLQFLFEYFSETQRNKGNFPGRFSGRQFSNSRSEMNVSTLELGDSALYLCASSLEVSGSGNTIYFGEGSWLTVV.